This entry features one T cell receptor (beta chain) sequence. Its antigen is undetermined. The entry originates in a study of T cell responses to AZD1222 COVID-19 vaccine. Study-wide results and limits: Nearly half of spike-specific TCRs reportedly target unmutated variant regions.

After removal of 5 bases from V and 8 bases from J, the junction contained 14 bases not matched to a gene. Germline V lookup: CDR1 SEHNR, CDR2 FQNEAQ (reference sequence). The CDR3 is 16 residues long. Using immunoSEQ multiplex PCR, the repertoire was profiled, and TCRdb retains in-frame clones only, with some absent. The sample holds 75,000 to 95,000 clones, around 85% seen once. The starting material was peripheral blood, obtained 28 days after the second AZD1222 dose. This clonotype originated in an adult who received the AZD1222 COVID-19 vaccine. The chain employs TRBV7-9 and TRBJ1-4; 7 bases match TRBD1. In DNA, the CDR3 is TGTGCCAGCAGCCCACGATACGGACAGGAGGAAGAAAAACTGTTTTTT. It specifies CASSPRYGQEEEKLFF. Looking up the rest from reference TRBV7-9 and TRBJ1-4 gives the full variable domain: DTGVSQNPRHKITKRGQNVTFRCDPISEHNRLYWYRQTLGQGPEFLTYFQNEAQLEKSRLLSDRFSAERPKGSFSTLEIQRTEQGDSAMYLCASSPRYGQEEEKLFFGSGTQLSVL.